This T cell receptor beta chain was obtained from a study of long-term antiretroviral therapy in people with HIV (dated 2022 in TCRdb). Study-level background: The earliest samples were collected about a decade before the 2015 WHO recommendation for immediate ART, when ART was typically delayed until CD4 counts fell. Of the approximately 32 participants with HIV, ten to eleven were female. No cross-contamination during QIAcube processing was shown when test extractions of a monoclonal T-cell line were performed alongside 25 to 35 polyclonal samples. Whether ART initiation and durable HIV suppression were associated with changes in peripheral blood TRB repertoire composition and diversity was tested in a retrospective serial study. The cohort contributed roughly 200 cryopreserved PBMC samples from 30 adults with confirmed HIV infection, collected serially over a mean of approximately 6 years (range 1-12).

This clone appeared a few times. The specificity of this receptor is unknown. Qualities for individual bases were not recorded, and no much larger clone is one base off. Participants were included only if at least one PBMC sample before ART initiation and at least two post-ART samples were available. Every participant with HIV received treatment in the United States of America. Before DNA extraction, cryopreserved samples containing roughly 0.9-11 million PBMC were thawed and washed. At the time of the earliest PBMC sample, participants with HIV were aged between about 20 and 54 years. PBMC samples were contributed by each participant from 1-4 timepoints before ART initiation and 2-8 timepoints after ART initiation, with a median of 7 samples. For every participant, serial HIV viral load, CD4+ T-cell count, ART history and demographic data were obtained. Genomic DNA was extracted from unsorted PBMC with a Qiagen kit on a QIAcube, processed in batches of 12 samples.

Trimming at the junction amounts to 0 bases on V and 7 bases on J, and the germline ends lie 16 bases apart. Per the germline V gene, SGDLS is the CDR1 and YYNGEE is the CDR2. Including cysteine and phenylalanine, the CDR3 has 16 amino acids. The kept DNA is CDR3 alone, 48 bases in frame from the first base. The immunoSEQ hsTCRB v3.0 assay was used at survey level resolution for TRB variable region sequencing. A depth of roughly 35,000-55,000 T-cell genomes per sample was targeted for TRB sequencing. An Illumina MiSeq with a v3 150-cycle kit was used to sequence the pooled TRB libraries. As for how the authors treated the data: Repertoire analysis was run in R within a reproducible Nextflow workflow that covered QC, data transformation and analysis. LymphoSeq2, an R package for exploring AIRR-Seq data, was used to implement the custom analyses. After excluding a handful of samples that yielded fewer than 5000 total TRB sequences, 150 to 200 HIV repertoires remained for analysis. Among the 170 to 200 retained HIV repertoires, 55 to 60 were collected before ART initiation and 120 to 140 after ART initiation. Repertoires were downsampled to 5000 TRB nucleotide sequences, with summary statistics averaged over 100 downsampling iterations. The analysis kept only TRB sequences whose CDR3 regions were at least seven amino acids long. Diversity was measured with a Shannon entropy-derived clonality score and the Gini coefficient. In repertoire networks, the top 5000 CDR3 amino acid sequences were linked whenever an edit distance of one separated two sequences. For TRB CDR3 amino acid sequences, GLIPH2 was used to predict antigen specificity groups and MHC restriction. CDR3 amino acid sequences were matched against VDJdb and McPAS-TCR to flag known CMV, EBV, HIV or tissue antigen associations. Pre-ART, post-ART and control groups were compared with Wilcoxon signed-rank tests and Holm-Bonferroni correction. The source is immuneACCESS, and TCRdb retained only in-frame sequences with V and J called. Part of the clones is not carried over; for the studies checked, unresolved V genes explain less than half of this, and the remainder is unexplained. V and J calls and clone size follow that table, whereas D and trimming were derived from the DNA. The sample yields roughly 7,100 clones; 73% were counted once. The ten most abundant clones make up 30% of the sample.

The investigation overall reported the following: Owing to limited PBMC availability, only the TCR beta chain was sequenced, without alpha chain pairing. No data were available on ART adherence, viral resistance or therapy changes, limiting inferences about post-ART repertoire changes. Starting ART was linked to a significant rise in TRB diversity, yet even after long-term ART the diversity remained significantly lower than in transplant donor controls. At every time point, the repertoire was dominated by expanded TRB clones first identified before ART initiation, although this dominance fluctuated and, in many PLHIV, declined after ART. Narrower CDR3 length ranges were observed in HIV repertoires than in controls, and an antigen-experienced repertoire with only a slight naive shift after ART was suggested by the network structure. Samples dated from about 2003 to 2018, and the ART regimens used may be less effective than current ones. Unsorted PBMC were profiled instead of sorted CD4+ and CD8+ T cells because pre-ART samples had limited cell numbers.

Here the sequenced sample was unsorted PBMCs, taken 0.2 years after starting antiretroviral therapy. This TCR was recovered from a man aged 35-49 years with HIV. The rearrangement combines TRBV9 with TRBJ2-2, with no confidently assigned D gene. Here is the DNA: TGTGCCAGCAGCGTAGGGAGCAGCCTCAGTGGCGGGGAGCTGTTTTTT. Protein translation: CASSVGSSLSGGELFF.